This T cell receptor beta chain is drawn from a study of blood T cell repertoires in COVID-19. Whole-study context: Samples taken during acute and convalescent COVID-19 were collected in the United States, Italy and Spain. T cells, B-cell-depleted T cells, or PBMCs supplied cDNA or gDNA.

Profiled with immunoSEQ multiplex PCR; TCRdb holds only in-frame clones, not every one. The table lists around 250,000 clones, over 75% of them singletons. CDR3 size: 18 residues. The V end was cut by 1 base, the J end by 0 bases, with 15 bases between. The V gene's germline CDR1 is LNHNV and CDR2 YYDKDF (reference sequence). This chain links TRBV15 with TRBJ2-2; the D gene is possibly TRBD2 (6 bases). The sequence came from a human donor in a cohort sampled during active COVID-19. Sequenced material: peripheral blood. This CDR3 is CATSRAPLGGTNTGELFF. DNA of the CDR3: TGTGCCACCAGCAGAGCCCCCCTTGGAGGGACGAACACCGGGGAGCTGTTTTTT.